The subject of this entry is one T cell receptor beta chain. PBMC were collected before vaccination, two weeks after the third vaccination, and at progression. The source of the sample is a study of glioma-infiltrating T cells after dendritic cell vaccination. Germline CDR1 and CDR2: SGHAT and FQNNGV. The V and J ends lost 1 base and 11 bases respectively, with 17 bases between them. This CDR3 has 14 residues. Clones were read by immunoSEQ multiplex PCR, and TCRdb kept only the in-frame ones, dropping some. The sample consists of about 73,000 clones, over 70% of them appearing once. The TCR sequence derives from a human donor with glioblastoma. The sequencing used blood, collected before dendritic cell vaccination. This chain connects TRBV11-2 to TRBJ1-1; D gene uncertain. DNA for the CDR3: TGTGCCAGCAGCTTAGGAGAGGCTCTCGACGGGGCTTTCTTT. This gives the protein CASSLGEALDGAFF.